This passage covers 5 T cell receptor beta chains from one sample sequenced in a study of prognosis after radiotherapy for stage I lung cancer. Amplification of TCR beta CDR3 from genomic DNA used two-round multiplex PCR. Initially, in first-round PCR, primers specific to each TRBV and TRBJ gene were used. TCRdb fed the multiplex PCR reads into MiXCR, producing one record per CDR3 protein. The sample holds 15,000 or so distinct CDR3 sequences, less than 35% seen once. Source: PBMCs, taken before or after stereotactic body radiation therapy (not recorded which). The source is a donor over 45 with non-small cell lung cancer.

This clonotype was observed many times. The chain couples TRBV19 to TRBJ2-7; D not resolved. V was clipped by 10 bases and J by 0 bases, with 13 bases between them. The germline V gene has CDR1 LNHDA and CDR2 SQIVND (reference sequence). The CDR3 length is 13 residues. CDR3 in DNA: TGTGCCACCAAACGGACCGACTCCTACGAGCAGTACTTC. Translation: CATKRTDSYEQYF.

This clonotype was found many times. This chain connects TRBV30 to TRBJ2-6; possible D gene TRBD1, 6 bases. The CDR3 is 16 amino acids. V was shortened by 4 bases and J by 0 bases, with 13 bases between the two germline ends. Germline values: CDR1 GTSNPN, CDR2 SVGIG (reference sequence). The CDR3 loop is CAWMRGFSSGANVLTF. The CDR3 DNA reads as TGTGCCTGGATGAGGGGGTTCAGCTCTGGGGCCAACGTCCTGACTTTC. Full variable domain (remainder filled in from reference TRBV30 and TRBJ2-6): SQTIHQWPATLVQPVGSPLSLECTVEGTSNPNLYWYRQAAGRGLQLLFYSVGIGQISSEVPQNLSASRPQDRQFILSSKKLLLSDSGFYLCAWMRGFSSGANVLTFGAGSRLTVL.

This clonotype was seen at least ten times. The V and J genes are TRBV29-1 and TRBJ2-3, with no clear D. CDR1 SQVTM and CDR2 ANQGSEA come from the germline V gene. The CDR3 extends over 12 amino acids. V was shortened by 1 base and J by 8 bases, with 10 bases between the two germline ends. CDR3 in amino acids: CSVEAVLGTQYF. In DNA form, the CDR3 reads TGCAGCGTTGAAGCGGTGTTGGGTACGCAGTATTTT.

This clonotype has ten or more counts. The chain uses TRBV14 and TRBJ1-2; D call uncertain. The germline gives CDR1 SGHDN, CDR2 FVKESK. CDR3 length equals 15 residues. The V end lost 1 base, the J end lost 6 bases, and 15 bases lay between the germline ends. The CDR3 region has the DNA TGTGCCAGCAGCCAAGTCTATCTGGGAAGGGATGGCTACACCTTC. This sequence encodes CASSQVYLGRDGYTF.

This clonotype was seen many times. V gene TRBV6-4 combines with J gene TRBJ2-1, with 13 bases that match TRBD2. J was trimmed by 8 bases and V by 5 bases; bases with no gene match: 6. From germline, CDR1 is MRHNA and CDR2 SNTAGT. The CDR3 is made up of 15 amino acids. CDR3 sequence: CASSLRTSGSHEQFF. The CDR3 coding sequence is TGTGCCAGCAGTCTACGGACTAGCGGGAGCCATGAGCAGTTCTTC.